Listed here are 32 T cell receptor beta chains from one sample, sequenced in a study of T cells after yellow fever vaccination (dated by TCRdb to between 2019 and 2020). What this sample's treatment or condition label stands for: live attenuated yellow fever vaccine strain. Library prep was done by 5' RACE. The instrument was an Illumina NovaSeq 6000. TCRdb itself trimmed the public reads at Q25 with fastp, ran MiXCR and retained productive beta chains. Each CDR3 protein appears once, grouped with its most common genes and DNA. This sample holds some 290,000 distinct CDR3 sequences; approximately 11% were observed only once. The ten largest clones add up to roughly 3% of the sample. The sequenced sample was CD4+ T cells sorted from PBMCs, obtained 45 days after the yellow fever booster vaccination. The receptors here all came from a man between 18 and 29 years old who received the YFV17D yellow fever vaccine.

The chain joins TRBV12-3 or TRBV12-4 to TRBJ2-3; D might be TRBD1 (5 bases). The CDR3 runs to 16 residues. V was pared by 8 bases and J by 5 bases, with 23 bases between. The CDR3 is CASERGRAALEDTQYF. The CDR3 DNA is TGTGCCAGCGAAAGAGGCAGGGCTGCGTTGGAAGATACGCAGTATTTT.

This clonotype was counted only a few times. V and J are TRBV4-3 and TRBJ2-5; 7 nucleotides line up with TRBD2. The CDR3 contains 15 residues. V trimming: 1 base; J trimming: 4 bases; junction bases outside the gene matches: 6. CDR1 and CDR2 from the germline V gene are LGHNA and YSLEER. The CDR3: CASSQVQRGLETQYF. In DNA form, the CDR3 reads TGCGCCAGCAGCCAAGTACAGCGGGGATTAGAGACCCAGTACTTC.

As DNA, the CDR3 is TGTGCCAGCAGCAATCAGGGTAGCAATCAGCCCCAGCATTTT. Protein product: CASSNQGSNQPQHF. V gene TRBV7-2 combines with J gene TRBJ1-5, with D tentatively TRBD1 (5 bases). V was cut by 5 bases and J by 0 bases, with 8 bases left in between. The CDR3 extends over 14 amino acids. Germline CDR1 is SGHTA and CDR2 is FQGNSA.

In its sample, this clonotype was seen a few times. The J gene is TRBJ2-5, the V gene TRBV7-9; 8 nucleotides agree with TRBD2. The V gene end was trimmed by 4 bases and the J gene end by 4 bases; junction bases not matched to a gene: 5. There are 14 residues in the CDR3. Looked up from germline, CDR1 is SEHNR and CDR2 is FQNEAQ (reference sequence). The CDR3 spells CASSSPGGGETQYF. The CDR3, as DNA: TGTGCCAGCAGCTCCCCCGGGGGGGGAGAGACCCAGTACTTC.

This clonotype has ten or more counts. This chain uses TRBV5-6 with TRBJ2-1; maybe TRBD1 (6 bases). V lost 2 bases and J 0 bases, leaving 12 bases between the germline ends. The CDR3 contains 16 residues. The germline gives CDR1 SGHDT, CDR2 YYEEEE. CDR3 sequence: CASSLTGISSYNEQFF. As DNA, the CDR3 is TGTGCCAGCAGCTTAACAGGGATCAGCTCCTACAATGAGCAGTTCTTC.

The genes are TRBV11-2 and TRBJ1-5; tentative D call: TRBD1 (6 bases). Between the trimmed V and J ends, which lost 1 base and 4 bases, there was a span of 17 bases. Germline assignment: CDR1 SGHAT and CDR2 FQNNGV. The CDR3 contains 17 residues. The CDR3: CASSLVGGHRRNQPQHF. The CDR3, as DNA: TGTGCCAGCAGCTTAGTGGGGGGACATCGGAGGAATCAGCCCCAGCATTTT.

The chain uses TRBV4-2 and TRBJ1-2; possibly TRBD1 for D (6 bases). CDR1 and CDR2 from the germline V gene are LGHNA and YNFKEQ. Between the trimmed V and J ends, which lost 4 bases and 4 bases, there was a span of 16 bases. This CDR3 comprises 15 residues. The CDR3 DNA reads TGTGCCAGCAGCCCTAACAGGGAGGCGAGCTATGGCTACACCTTC. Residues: CASSPNREASYGYTF.

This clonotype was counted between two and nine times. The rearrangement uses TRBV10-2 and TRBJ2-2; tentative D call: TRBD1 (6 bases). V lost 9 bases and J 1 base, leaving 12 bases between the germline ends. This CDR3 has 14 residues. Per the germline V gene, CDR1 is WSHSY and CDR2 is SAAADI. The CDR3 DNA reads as TGCGCCAGTCGAGGGGGACAGAACACCGGGGAGCTGTTTTTT. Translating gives CASRGGQNTGELFF.

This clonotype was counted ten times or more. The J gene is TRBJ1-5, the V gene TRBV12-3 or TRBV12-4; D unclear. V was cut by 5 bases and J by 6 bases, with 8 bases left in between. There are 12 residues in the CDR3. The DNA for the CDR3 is TGTGCCAGCAGTGGTGACATTCAGCCCCAGCATTTT. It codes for CASSGDIQPQHF.

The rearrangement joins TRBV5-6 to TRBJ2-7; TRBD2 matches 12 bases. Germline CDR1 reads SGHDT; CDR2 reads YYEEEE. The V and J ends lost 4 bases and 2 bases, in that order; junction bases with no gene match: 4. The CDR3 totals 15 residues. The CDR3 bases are TGTGCCAGCAGCATCCGGACTAGCGGGGCCTACGAGCAGTACGTC. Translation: CASSIRTSGAYEQYV.

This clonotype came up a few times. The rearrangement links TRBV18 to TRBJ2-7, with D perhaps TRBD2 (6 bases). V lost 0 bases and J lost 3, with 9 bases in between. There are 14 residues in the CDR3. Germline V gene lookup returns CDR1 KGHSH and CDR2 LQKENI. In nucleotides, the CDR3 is TGTGCCAGCTCACCACCGGGACTTTACTACGAGCAGTACTTC. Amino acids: CASSPPGLYYEQYF.

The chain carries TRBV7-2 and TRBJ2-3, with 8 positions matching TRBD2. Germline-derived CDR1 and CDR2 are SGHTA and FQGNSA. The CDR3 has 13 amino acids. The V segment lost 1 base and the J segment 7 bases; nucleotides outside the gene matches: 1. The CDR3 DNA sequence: TGTGCCAGCAGCTTAGGCGGGGGGAATACGCAGTATTTT. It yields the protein CASSLGGGNTQYF.

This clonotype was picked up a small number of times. The DNA for the CDR3 is TGTGCCAGCAGCCGACGCGACAGGACCCAAGAGACCCAGTACTTC. It encodes CASSRRDRTQETQYF. This sequence joins TRBV3-1 and TRBJ2-5; tentative D call: TRBD1 (6 bases). Germline assignment: CDR1 LGHDT and CDR2 YNNKEL (reference sequence). The CDR3 totals 15 residues. V was trimmed by 4 bases and J by 1 base, leaving 13 bases between them.

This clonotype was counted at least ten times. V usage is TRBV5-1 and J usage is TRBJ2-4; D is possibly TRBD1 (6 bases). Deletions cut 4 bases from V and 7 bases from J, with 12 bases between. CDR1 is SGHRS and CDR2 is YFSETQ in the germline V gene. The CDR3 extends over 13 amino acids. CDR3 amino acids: CASSNWQGNIQYF. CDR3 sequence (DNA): TGCGCCAGCAGCAATTGGCAGGGGAACATTCAGTACTTC. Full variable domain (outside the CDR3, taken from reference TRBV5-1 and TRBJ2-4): KAGVTQTPRYLIKTRGQQVTLSCSPISGHRSVSWYQQTPGQGLQFLFEYFSETQRNKGNFPGRFSGRQFSNSRSEMNVSTLELGDSALYLCASSNWQGNIQYFGAGTRLSVL.

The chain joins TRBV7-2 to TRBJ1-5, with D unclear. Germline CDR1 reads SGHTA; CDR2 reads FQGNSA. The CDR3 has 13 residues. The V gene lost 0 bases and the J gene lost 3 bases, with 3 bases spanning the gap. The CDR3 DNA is TGTGCCAGCAGCTTAGCCTTCAATCAGCCCCAGCATTTT. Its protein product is CASSLAFNQPQHF.

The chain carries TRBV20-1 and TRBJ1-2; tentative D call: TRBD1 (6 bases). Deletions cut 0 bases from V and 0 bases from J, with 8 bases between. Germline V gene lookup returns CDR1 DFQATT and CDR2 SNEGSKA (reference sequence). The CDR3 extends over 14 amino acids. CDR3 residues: CSARDRTANYGYTF. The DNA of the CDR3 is TGCAGTGCTAGAGATCGGACAGCTAACTATGGCTACACCTTC.

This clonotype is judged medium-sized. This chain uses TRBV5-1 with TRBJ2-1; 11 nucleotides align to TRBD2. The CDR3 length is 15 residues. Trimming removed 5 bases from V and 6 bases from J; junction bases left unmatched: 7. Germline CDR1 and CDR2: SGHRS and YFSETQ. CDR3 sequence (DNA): TGCGCCAGCAGGGACGGGACTAGCGGCCTCAATGAGCAGTTCTTC. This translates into CASRDGTSGLNEQFF. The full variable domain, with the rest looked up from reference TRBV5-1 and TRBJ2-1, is KAGVTQTPRYLIKTRGQQVTLSCSPISGHRSVSWYQQTPGQGLQFLFEYFSETQRNKGNFPGRFSGRQFSNSRSEMNVSTLELGDSALYLCASRDGTSGLNEQFFGPGTRLTVL.

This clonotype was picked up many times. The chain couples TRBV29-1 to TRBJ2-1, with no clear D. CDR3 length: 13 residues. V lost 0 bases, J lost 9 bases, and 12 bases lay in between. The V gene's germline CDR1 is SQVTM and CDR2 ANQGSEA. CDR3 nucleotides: TGCAGCGTTGAAGACGAGACGGATTTTGAGCAGTTCTTC. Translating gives CSVEDETDFEQFF.

The CDR3 loop reads CASSRILSSYNSPLHF. DNA of the CDR3: TGTGCCAGCTCACGGATCCTGAGCTCCTATAATTCACCCCTCCACTTT. The V gene is TRBV18, the J gene TRBJ1-6; no clear D gene. The CDR3 is made up of 16 amino acids. The germline V gene encodes CDR1 KGHSH and CDR2 LQKENI. Trimming stripped 4 bases from V and 0 bases from J, with 10 bases between.

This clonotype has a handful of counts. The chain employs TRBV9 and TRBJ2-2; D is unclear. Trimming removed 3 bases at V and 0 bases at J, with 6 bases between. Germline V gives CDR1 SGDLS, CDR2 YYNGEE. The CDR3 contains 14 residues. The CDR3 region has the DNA TGTGCCAGCAGCGGGGTCACGAACACCGGGGAGCTGTTTTTT. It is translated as CASSGVTNTGELFF. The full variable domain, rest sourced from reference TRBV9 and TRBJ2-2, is DSGVTQTPKHLITATGQRVTLRCSPRSGDLSVYWYQQSLDQGLQFLIQYYNGEERAKGNILERFSAQQFPDLHSELNLSSLELGDSALYFCASSGVTNTGELFFGEGSRLTVL.

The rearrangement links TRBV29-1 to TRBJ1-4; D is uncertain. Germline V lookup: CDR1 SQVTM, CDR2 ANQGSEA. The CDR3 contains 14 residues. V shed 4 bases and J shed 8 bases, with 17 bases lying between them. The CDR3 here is CSVGSSVGEEKLFF. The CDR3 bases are TGCAGCGTTGGCTCTTCGGTGGGAGAGGAAAAACTGTTTTTT.

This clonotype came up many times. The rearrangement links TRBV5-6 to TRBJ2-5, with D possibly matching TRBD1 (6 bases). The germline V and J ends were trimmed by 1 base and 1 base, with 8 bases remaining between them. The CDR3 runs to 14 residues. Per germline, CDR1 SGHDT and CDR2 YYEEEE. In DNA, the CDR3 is TGTGCCAGCAGCTTGAGGGGGACCCAAGAGACCCAGTACTTC. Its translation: CASSLRGTQETQYF. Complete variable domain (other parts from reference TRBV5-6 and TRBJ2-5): DAGVTQSPTHLIKTRGQQVTLRCSPKSGHDTVSWYQQALGQGPQFIFQYYEEEERQRGNFPDRFSGHQFPNYSSELNVNALLLGDSALYLCASSLRGTQETQYFGPGTRLLVL.

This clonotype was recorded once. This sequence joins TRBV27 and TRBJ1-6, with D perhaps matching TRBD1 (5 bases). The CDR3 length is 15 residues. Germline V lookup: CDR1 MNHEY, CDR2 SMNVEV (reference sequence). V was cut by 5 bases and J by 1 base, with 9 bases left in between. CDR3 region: CASSTQGSYNSPLHF. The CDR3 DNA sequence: TGTGCCAGCAGTACTCAGGGTTCCTATAATTCACCCCTCCACTTT.

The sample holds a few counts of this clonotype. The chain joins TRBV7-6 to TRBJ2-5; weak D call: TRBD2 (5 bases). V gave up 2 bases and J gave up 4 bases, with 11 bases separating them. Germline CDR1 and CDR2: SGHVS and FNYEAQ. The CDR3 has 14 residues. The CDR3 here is CASSLRPSPETQYF. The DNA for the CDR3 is TGTGCCAGCAGCTTAAGGCCTAGCCCAGAGACCCAGTACTTC.

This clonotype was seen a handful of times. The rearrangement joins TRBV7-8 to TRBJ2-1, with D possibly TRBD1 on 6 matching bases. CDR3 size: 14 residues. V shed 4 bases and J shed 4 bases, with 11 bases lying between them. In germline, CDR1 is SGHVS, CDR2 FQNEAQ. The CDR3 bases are TGTGCCAGCAGCTCCCGACAGGTATACAATGAGCAGTTCTTC. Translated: CASSSRQVYNEQFF. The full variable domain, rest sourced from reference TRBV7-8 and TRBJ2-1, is GAGVSQSPRYKVAKRGQDVALRCDPISGHVSLFWYQQALGQGPEFLTYFQNEAQLDKSGLPSDRFFAERPEGSVSTLKIQRTQQEDSAVYLCASSSRQVYNEQFFGPGTRLTVL.

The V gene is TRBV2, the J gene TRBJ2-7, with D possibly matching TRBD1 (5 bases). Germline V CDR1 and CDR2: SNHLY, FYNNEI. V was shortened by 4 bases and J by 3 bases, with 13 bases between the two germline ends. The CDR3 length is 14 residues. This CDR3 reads CASSVVGDSYEQYV. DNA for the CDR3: TGTGCCAGCAGTGTCGTAGGGGATAGCTACGAGCAGTACGTC.

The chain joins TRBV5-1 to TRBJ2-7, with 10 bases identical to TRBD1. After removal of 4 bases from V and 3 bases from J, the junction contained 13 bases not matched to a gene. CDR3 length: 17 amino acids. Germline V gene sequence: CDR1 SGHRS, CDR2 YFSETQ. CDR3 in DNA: TGCGCCAGCAGCCCGGACAGGGGGTCCCGTCCCCTCTACGAGCAGTACTTC. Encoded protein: CASSPDRGSRPLYEQYF.

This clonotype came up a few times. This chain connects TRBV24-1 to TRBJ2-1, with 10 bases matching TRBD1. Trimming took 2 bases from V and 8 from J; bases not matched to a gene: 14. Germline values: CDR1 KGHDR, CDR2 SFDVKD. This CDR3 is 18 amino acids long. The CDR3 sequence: CATSDSKDRGFRSDEQFF. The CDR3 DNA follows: TGTGCCACCAGTGATTCCAAGGACAGGGGGTTTCGCTCGGATGAGCAGTTCTTC.

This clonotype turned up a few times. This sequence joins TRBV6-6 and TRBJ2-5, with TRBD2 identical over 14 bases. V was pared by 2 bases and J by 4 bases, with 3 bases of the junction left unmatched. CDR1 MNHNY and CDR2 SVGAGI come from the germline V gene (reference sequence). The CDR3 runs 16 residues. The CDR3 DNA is TGTGCCAGCAGTTACGGGGGACTAGCGGGGGTAGAGACCCAGTACTTC. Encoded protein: CASSYGGLAGVETQYF.

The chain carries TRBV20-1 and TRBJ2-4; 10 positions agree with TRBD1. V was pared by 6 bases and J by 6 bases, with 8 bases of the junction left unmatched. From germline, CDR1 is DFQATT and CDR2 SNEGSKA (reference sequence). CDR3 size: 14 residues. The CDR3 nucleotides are TGCAGTGCGCCGCCCGGGACAGGGGTAAACATTCAGTACTTC. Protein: CSAPPGTGVNIQYF.

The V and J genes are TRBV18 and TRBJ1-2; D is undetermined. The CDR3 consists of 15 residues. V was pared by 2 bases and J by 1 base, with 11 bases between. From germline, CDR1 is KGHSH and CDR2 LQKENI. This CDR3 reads CASSPIPADNYGYTF. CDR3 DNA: TGTGCCAGCTCACCAATTCCCGCGGATAACTATGGCTACACCTTC. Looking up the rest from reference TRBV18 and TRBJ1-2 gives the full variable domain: NAGVMQNPRHLVRRRGQEARLRCSPMKGHSHVYWYRQLPEEGLKFMVYLQKENIIDESGMPKERFSAEFPKEGPSILRIQQVVRGDSAAYFCASSPIPADNYGYTFGSGTRLTVV.

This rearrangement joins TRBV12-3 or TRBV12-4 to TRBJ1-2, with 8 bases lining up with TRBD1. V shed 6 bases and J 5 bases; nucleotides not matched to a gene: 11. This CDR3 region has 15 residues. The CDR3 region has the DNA TGTGCCAGCAGCCGCCGACGACAGGGGAAATATGGCTACACCTTC. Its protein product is CASSRRRQGKYGYTF.